The following is a TCR beta chain sequence with its context. The data were obtained in a study of blood T cells in healthy people across ages. CDR3 length: 14 amino acids. CDR1 and CDR2 (germline): SGHAT, FQNNGV. V lost 1 base to trimming and J lost 3 bases, with 7 bases between them. Using a J-beta primer mix together with a sample-barcoded 5' primer, a second PCR was run for roughly 7 to 12 cycles. Via MiXCR, TCRdb re-called the 5' RACE reads, giving one row per CDR3 protein. The profile shows 1.5 million to 1.8 million distinct CDR3 sequences, around 40% of them singletons. The J gene is TRBJ2-1, the V gene TRBV11-2; D call uncertain. Sequences were obtained from blood. This sequence was found in a woman between 18 and 29 years old in good health. This chain's CDR3 is CASSLVGYYNEQFF. The DNA of the CDR3 is TGTGCCAGCAGCTTAGTGGGCTACTACAATGAGCAGTTCTTC.